The 32 T cell receptor beta chains listed next were all sequenced from one sample in a study of cytomegalovirus exposure and HLA in healthy donors. This PCR relied on a set of 60 Vbeta primers and 13 Jbeta primers. Data came from immunoSEQ multiplex PCR; TCRdb stores just in-frame clones and leaves some out. The table lists 55,000 to 85,000 clones. The sample comprised PBMCs. These receptors were collected from a female donor in good health and CMV-seropositive.

The rearrangement joins TRBV4-3 to TRBJ2-1; TRBD2 agrees at 7 bases. The V segment lost 0 bases and the J segment 5 bases; nucleotides outside the gene matches: 16. The CDR3 is 19 amino acids. Germline V gene data show CDR1 as LGHNA and CDR2 as YSLEER. DNA of the CDR3: TGCGCCAGCAGCCAAGAAGGGGTGAGGGAGGGTATTATTGACAATGAGCAGTTCTTC. Protein sequence: CASSQEGVREGIIDNEQFF.

This chain uses TRBV6-5 with TRBJ1-6, with 10 bases identical to TRBD1. This CDR3 region has 13 residues. The J segment lost 9 bases and the V segment lost 7 bases, leaving 3 bases of the junction unmatched. Germline loops: CDR1 MNHEY, CDR2 SVGAGI. In nucleotides, the CDR3 is TGTGCCAGCACCCGGGACAGGGGTTCACCCCTCCACTTT. It is translated as CASTRDRGSPLHF.

As for this clone: The junction differs from germline at one of its ends, possibly a read error. This chain uses TRBV5-4 with TRBJ2-1; possible D gene TRBD1, 5 bases. Germline CDR1 and CDR2: SGHNT and YYREEE (reference sequence). The CDR3 is made up of 17 amino acids. CDR3 in DNA: TGTGCCAGCAGCTTGAAAGGCTTGGGGCCCTCCGACAATGAGCAGTTCTTC. Its translation: CASSLKGLGPSDNEQFF.

This sequence joins TRBV7-2 and TRBJ2-7; 12 bases agree with TRBD1. Germline loops: CDR1 SGHTA, CDR2 FQGNSA. The CDR3 is made up of 16 amino acids. After removal of 5 bases from V and 7 bases from J, the junction contained 12 bases not matched to a gene. CDR3 DNA sequence: TGTGCCAGCAGCGACCCACCGGGACAGGGGGCTGAAGAGCAGTACTTC. The encoded protein is CASSDPPGQGAEEQYF.

The chain combines TRBV5-1 with TRBJ1-6, with 7 positions matching TRBD1. This CDR3 comprises 16 residues. The ends lost 4 bases at V and 7 bases at J; junction bases unmatched: 11. Looked up from germline, CDR1 is SGHRS and CDR2 is YFSETQ. The CDR3 loop reads CASSVGSPDRNSPLHF. As DNA, the CDR3 is TGCGCCAGCAGCGTGGGGTCACCGGACAGGAATTCACCCCTCCACTTT.

The chain combines TRBV29-1 with TRBJ1-2, with D possibly being TRBD1 (6 bases). V was trimmed by 3 bases and J by 13 bases, leaving 18 bases between them. The CDR3 has 12 residues. Germline-derived CDR1 and CDR2 are SQVTM and ANQGSEA. The CDR3 DNA reads TGCAGCGTTGACAGGGGCGCTTTATTTATCACCTTC. This encodes CSVDRGALFITF.

The J gene is TRBJ2-7, the V gene TRBV19; tentative D call: TRBD2 (6 bases). The CDR3 spans 15 residues. The V end lost 3 bases, the J end lost 0 bases, and 12 bases lay between the germline ends. CDR1 is LNHDA and CDR2 is SQIVND in the germline V gene (reference sequence). The DNA of the CDR3 is TGTGCCAGTAGTATCCGGCGGGGAAGCTCCTACGAGCAGTACTTC. It codes for CASSIRRGSSYEQYF.

V and J are TRBV4-3 and TRBJ1-6; 10 bases are a match to TRBD1. The CDR3 totals 16 residues. Trimming took 4 bases from V and 8 from J; bases not matched to a gene: 8. Germline CDR1 is LGHNA and CDR2 is YSLEER. As DNA, the CDR3 is TGCGCCAGCAGCCTTTCCGGGACAGGGGAATATTCACCCCTCCACTTT. Its protein is CASSLSGTGEYSPLHF.

The gene calls are TRBV30 and TRBJ1-2; tentative D call: TRBD1 (5 bases). The germline gives CDR1 GTSNPN, CDR2 SVGIG (reference sequence). CDR3 length equals 13 residues. Trimming shortened V by 4 bases and J by 5 bases, and 14 bases separated the two germline ends. CDR3 nucleotide sequence: TGTGCCTGGACTCTACAGGTCGTTTATGGCTACACCTTC. Translating gives CAWTLQVVYGYTF.

The chain employs TRBV18 and TRBJ2-7; 12 bases align to TRBD2. The CDR3 is 20 residues long. Per the germline V gene, CDR1 is KGHSH and CDR2 is LQKENI. Losses at the gene ends were 4 bases for V and 0 bases for J; bases not matched to a gene: 16. The CDR3: CASSRPGLAGSTTSSYEQYF. As DNA, the CDR3 is TGTGCCAGCTCACGGCCGGGACTAGCGGGTTCAACTACCAGCTCCTACGAGCAGTACTTC.

The rearrangement links TRBV28 to TRBJ2-7; 11 bases align to TRBD2. Germline values: CDR1 MDHEN, CDR2 SYDVKM. This CDR3 has 15 amino acids. The V gene end was trimmed by 5 bases and the J gene end by 1 base; junction bases not matched to a gene: 4. The CDR3 here is CASSPGTSGSYEQYF. CDR3 DNA: TGTGCCAGCAGTCCCGGGACTAGCGGATCCTACGAGCAGTACTTC.

The chain links TRBV9 to TRBJ1-6, with TRBD1 matching 10 bases. V shed 0 bases, J shed 10 bases, and the junction held 4 bases outside the gene matches. The V gene's germline CDR1 is SGDLS and CDR2 YYNGEE. This CDR3 region has 15 residues. The CDR3 loop reads CASSVGQGARSPLHF. CDR3 bases: TGTGCCAGCAGCGTAGGACAGGGGGCGCGGTCACCCCTCCACTTT.

The chain is built from TRBV2 and TRBJ1-2, with 7 bases identical to TRBD1. With V trimmed by 10 bases and J by 6 bases, 17 bases remained unmatched. The CDR3 is 15 amino acids. Germline-derived CDR1 and CDR2 are SNHLY and FYNNEI. The DNA of the CDR3 is TGTGCCACAACCCTAGGGGGTCTAACAGGGGATGGCTACACCTTC. Its translation is CATTLGGLTGDGYTF.

The V gene is TRBV10-3, the J gene TRBJ1-3; D is perhaps TRBD1 (6 bases). There are 14 residues in the CDR3. Trimming removed 2 bases at V and 4 bases at J, with 9 bases between. Germline-derived CDR1 and CDR2 are ENHRY and SYGVKD. The CDR3 here is CAISEGTRGNTIYF. The DNA of the CDR3 is TGTGCCATCAGTGAGGGGACAAGAGGAAACACCATATATTTT.

CDR3 sequence (DNA): TGTGCCAGCAGCTCGAGACAGGGGTCCTACGAGCAGTACTTC. Translation gives CASSSRQGSYEQYF. The V and J genes are TRBV7-2 and TRBJ2-5, with 8 nucleotides matching TRBD1. The J call may be in error: the DNA end matches TRBJ2-7 better. The CDR3 has 14 residues. Germline loops: CDR1 SGHTA, CDR2 FQGNSA.

The chain employs TRBV29-1 and TRBJ2-5; 9 bases are shared with TRBD2. The V and J ends lost 3 bases and 4 bases, in that order; junction bases with no gene match: 6. The germline V gene has CDR1 SQVTM and CDR2 ANQGSEA. The CDR3 loop spans 14 amino acids. The CDR3 sequence is CSVERLAGIETQYF. The CDR3 coding sequence is TGCAGCGTTGAGCGGCTAGCGGGAATAGAGACCCAGTACTTC.

The chain links TRBV18 to TRBJ1-2; 8 bases are shared with TRBD1. V dropped 5 bases and J dropped 4; count of bases not matched to a gene: 6. Germline-derived CDR1 and CDR2 are KGHSH and LQKENI. The CDR3 has 14 residues. The CDR3 sequence: CASSTGQGIYGYTF. Written as DNA, the CDR3 is TGTGCCAGCTCAACTGGACAGGGCATCTATGGCTACACCTTC.

This chain connects TRBV7-3 to TRBJ1-2; 8 nucleotides agree with TRBD1. V lost 5 bases and J lost 4; bases outside the gene matches: 12. The V gene's germline CDR1 is SGHTA and CDR2 FQGTGA. The CDR3 is 16 residues long. The CDR3 loop is CASSPNGRGPGYGYTF. CDR3 nucleotide sequence: TGTGCCAGCAGCCCTAACGGCAGGGGGCCGGGCTATGGCTACACCTTC.

The V and J genes are TRBV7-2 and TRBJ2-1; D is possibly TRBD2 (6 bases). Germline lookup yields CDR1 SGHTA and CDR2 FQGNSA. V lost 5 bases and J lost 2, with 16 bases in between. The CDR3 sequence is 16 residues long. The CDR3 loop is CASSGAGPVPYNEQFF. The CDR3 DNA sequence: TGTGCCAGCAGCGGGGCGGGGCCAGTTCCCTACAATGAGCAGTTCTTC.

The chain uses TRBV6-1 and TRBJ1-3; TRBD1 matches at 9 bases. Germline values: CDR1 MNHNS, CDR2 SASEGT. The CDR3 has 15 amino acids. With V trimmed by 4 bases and J by 2 bases, 3 bases remained unmatched. CDR3 in amino acids: CASSGGQGTGNTIYF. The DNA of the CDR3 is TGTGCCAGCAGTGGTGGACAGGGGACTGGAAACACCATATATTTT.

The chain links TRBV18 to TRBJ2-7; D uncertain. Trimming left V 2 bases short and J 4 bases short, with 6 bases between. The CDR3 spans 12 residues. CDR1 and CDR2 (germline): KGHSH, LQKENI. This chain's CDR3 is CASSPDGYEQYF. DNA of the CDR3: TGTGCCAGCTCACCAGACGGGTACGAGCAGTACTTC.

The chain links TRBV10-3 to TRBJ2-7; the D gene is possibly TRBD1 (5 bases). The V gene lost 3 bases and the J gene lost 12 bases, with 18 bases spanning the gap. The CDR3 length is 13 residues. Germline loops: CDR1 ENHRY, CDR2 SYGVKD. CDR3 in amino acids: CAISDIGDLRWYF. The CDR3 DNA is TGTGCCATCAGTGATATAGGGGATCTCCGATGGTACTTC.

V is TRBV5-6 and J is TRBJ2-5; 9 bases align to TRBD1. The germline CDR1 and CDR2 sequences are SGHDT and YYEEEE. This CDR3 spans 13 amino acids. The V gene end was trimmed by 0 bases and the J gene end by 6 bases; junction bases not matched to a gene: 0. The CDR3 nucleotides are TGTGCCAGCAGCTTGGACAGGGGGCAGACCCAGTACTTC. Its protein is CASSLDRGQTQYF.

The rearrangement joins TRBV28 to TRBJ2-3; 14 nucleotides align to TRBD2. Germline-derived CDR1 and CDR2 are MDHEN and SYDVKM. V gave up 6 bases and J gave up 5 bases; unmatched junction bases: 7. The CDR3 contains 16 residues. Here the CDR3 DNA reads TGTGCCAGCAGAAAGGGACTAGCGGGAGATATAGATACGCAGTATTTT. Amino acid sequence: CASRKGLAGDIDTQYF.

CDR3 bases: TGTGCCAGTACCCAGACTAGCGGGGCGATCTCTGAGCAGTTCTTC. The encoded protein is CASTQTSGAISEQFF. This sequence joins TRBV19 and TRBJ2-1; 11 nucleotides match TRBD2. CDR3 length equals 15 residues. Germline assignment: CDR1 LNHDA and CDR2 SQIVND (reference sequence). The V gene end was trimmed by 7 bases and the J gene end by 9 bases; junction bases not matched to a gene: 11.

The chain has TRBV20-1 and TRBJ2-3; D uncertain. The V end lost 7 bases, the J end lost 7 bases, and 9 bases lay between the germline ends. This CDR3 is 10 amino acids long. Germline loops: CDR1 DFQATT, CDR2 SNEGSKA (reference sequence). The CDR3 region has the DNA TGCAGTGGGCAGAGGAATACGCAGTATTTT. It is translated as CSGQRNTQYF.

The chain combines TRBV7-3 with TRBJ2-5; 8 bases match TRBD2. The CDR3 contains 17 residues. Per the germline V gene, CDR1 is SGHTA and CDR2 is FQGTGA. V gave up 2 bases and J gave up 2 bases; unmatched junction bases: 10. CDR3 region: CASSLGVAGPLQETQYF. The CDR3, as DNA: TGTGCCAGCAGCTTAGGTGTAGCGGGGCCCCTACAAGAGACCCAGTACTTC.

The V and J genes are TRBV5-1 and TRBJ1-1; D remains ambiguous. V was clipped by 0 bases and J by 5 bases, with 5 bases between them. In germline, CDR1 is SGHRS, CDR2 YFSETQ. This CDR3 region has 12 residues. In nucleotides, the CDR3 is TGCGCCAGCAGCTTGGATCAGACTGAAGCTTTCTTT. Translation: CASSLDQTEAFF.

Turning to this clone: Distinct nucleotide sequences in the sample also encode this CDR3. The V call is TRBV6-1, the J call TRBJ2-5; TRBD2 matches at 12 bases. With 5 bases clipped from V and 0 bases from J, the junction kept 1 base outside the gene matches. Germline V lookup: CDR1 MNHNS, CDR2 SASEGT. The CDR3 is 15 amino acids. The CDR3 here is CASSRLAGDQETQYF. The CDR3, as DNA: TGTGCCAGCAGTAGACTAGCGGGGGACCAAGAGACCCAGTACTTC.

The gene calls are TRBV6-5 and TRBJ2-3; D not certain. CDR3 size: 13 residues. V was pared by 6 bases and J by 0 bases, with 7 bases between. Germline V gives CDR1 MNHEY, CDR2 SVGAGI. The CDR3: CASRRLSTDTQYF. The CDR3 DNA follows: TGTGCCAGCAGGCGCCTTAGCACAGATACGCAGTATTTT.

V gene TRBV5-1 combines with J gene TRBJ2-7; 9 nucleotides agree with TRBD2. The CDR3 runs 16 residues. The V segment lost 0 bases and the J segment 3 bases; nucleotides outside the gene matches: 7. Looked up from germline, CDR1 is SGHRS and CDR2 is YFSETQ. CDR3 bases: TGCGCCAGCAGCTTGGAGCCAGCGGGGGGATTCTACGAGCAGTACTTC. Translating it yields CASSLEPAGGFYEQYF.

The chain links TRBV29-1 to TRBJ1-2; TRBD1 matches at 8 bases. CDR3 size: 11 residues. Germline lookup yields CDR1 SQVTM and CDR2 ANQGSEA. V trimming: 6 bases; J trimming: 7 bases; junction bases outside the gene matches: 4. The CDR3 region has the DNA TGCAGCGTGACAGGGGACCCTGGCTACACCTTC. Translated, it gives CSVTGDPGYTF.